This TCR beta chain was recovered during a study of blood T cell repertoires in COVID-19. Generated by immunoSEQ multiplex PCR, the TCRdb table keeps only in-frame clones and is missing some. Of about 50,000 clones detected, about 91% appear once; the ten largest clones hold around two fifths. V was trimmed by 1 base and J by 2 bases, leaving 6 bases between them. This CDR3 is 13 amino acids long. CDR1 is MNHNS, CDR2 SASEGT, per germline. The sequenced material came from peripheral blood. This chain links TRBV6-1 with TRBJ2-7; D is uncertain. This sequence was found in a woman between 55 and 75 years old with COVID-19, enrolled during active disease. DNA for the CDR3: TGTGCCAGCAGTGAAGGCGGAACCTACGAGCAGTACTTC. Protein product: CASSEGGTYEQYF.